These 25 T cell receptor beta chains came from one sample sequenced in a study of blood T cell repertoires in COVID-19. The assay was immunoSEQ multiplex PCR, and TCRdb's table has in-frame clones only and misses some. The table lists 150,000 to 170,000 clones, about four fifths of them singletons, with about 31% in the top ten. The sequenced material came from peripheral blood. The receptors here all came from a woman aged 55-69 years with acute or convalescent COVID-19.

This clone occurred a few times. V is TRBV27 and J is TRBJ2-3; no reliable D call. Germline-derived CDR1 and CDR2 are MNHEY and SMNVEV (reference sequence). This CDR3 comprises 15 residues. The ends were cut back, 2 bases at V and 2 bases at J, with 11 bases in the middle. The chain's CDR3 is CASSLLAKFTDTQYF. CDR3 nucleotide sequence: TGTGCCAGCAGTTTACTCGCGAAGTTCACAGATACGCAGTATTTT.

The genes are TRBV5-1 and TRBJ2-2; 7 nucleotides agree with TRBD1. CDR3 length: 15 residues. Germline CDR1 and CDR2: SGHRS and YFSETQ. V shed 4 bases, J shed 5 bases, and the junction held 8 bases outside the gene matches. The CDR3 DNA sequence: TGCGCCAGCAGCCCCGGGACAGAGGGAACCGGGGAGCTGTTTTTT. Its translation is CASSPGTEGTGELFF.

The rearrangement uses TRBV25-1 and TRBJ2-3, with TRBD2 identical over 12 bases. Germline assignment: CDR1 MGHDK and CDR2 SYGVNS. The V segment lost 1 base and the J segment 0 bases; nucleotides outside the gene matches: 5. This CDR3 has 18 residues. CDR3 coding DNA: TGTGCCAGCAGTGAATCGACTAGCGGGGGACCAAGCACAGATACGCAGTATTTT. This gives the protein CASSESTSGGPSTDTQYF.

This clone was seen only a few times. The chain is built from TRBV4-1 and TRBJ1-1; 7 nucleotides align to TRBD1. This CDR3 comprises 16 residues. V shed 5 bases and J 0 bases; nucleotides not matched to a gene: 9. In germline, CDR1 is MGHRA, CDR2 YSYEKL. CDR3 DNA sequence: TGCGCCAGCAGCGCGACGCGGACAGGCATGAACACTGAAGCTTTCTTT. This sequence encodes CASSATRTGMNTEAFF.

The chain couples TRBV5-5 to TRBJ1-4, with D hard to call. The V gene lost 2 bases and the J gene lost 10 bases, with 9 bases spanning the gap. Germline CDR1 SGHKS, CDR2 YYEKEE (reference sequence). The CDR3 is 12 residues long. Here the CDR3 DNA reads TGTGCCAGCAGCTTTGAGGGTGGAAAACTGTTTTTT. Encoded protein: CASSFEGGKLFF.

In DNA form, the CDR3 reads TGTGCCAGCAGCCAAGGAGGGATGGGCATATACTTC. Translation gives CASSQGGMGIYF. The genes are TRBV3-1 (or the pseudogene TRBV3-2) and TRBJ2-7; the D gene is possibly TRBD2 (5 bases). Trimming pared 1 base from V and 13 bases from J, leaving 14 bases between. This CDR3 has 12 residues. Germline V CDR1 and CDR2: LGHDT, YNNKEL (reference sequence).

This clone was counted a single time. The rearrangement joins TRBV9 to TRBJ1-1; 7 bases map to TRBD1. The CDR3 contains 14 residues. The junction had 4 bases not matched to a gene; V was cut back by 4 bases and J by 1 base. Germline V gene sequence: CDR1 SGDLS, CDR2 YYNGEE. The CDR3 here is CASSWGQQNTEAFF. CDR3 DNA: TGTGCCAGCAGCTGGGGACAGCAGAACACTGAAGCTTTCTTT.

The chain joins TRBV27 to TRBJ2-7, with TRBD1 matching 7 bases. This CDR3 comprises 13 residues. V was pared by 6 bases and J by 1 base, with 3 bases of the junction left unmatched. The germline CDR1 and CDR2 sequences are MNHEY and SMNVEV (reference sequence). CDR3 loop: CASRRQGSYEQYF. As DNA, the CDR3 is TGTGCCAGCAGACGACAGGGTTCCTACGAGCAGTACTTC.

This chain links TRBV19 with TRBJ2-5; 8 bases fit TRBD2. CDR1 LNHDA and CDR2 SQIVND come from the germline V gene (reference sequence). With V trimmed by 5 bases and J by 2 bases, 10 bases remained unmatched. This CDR3 spans 16 amino acids. This CDR3 reads CASSPFFSGVQETQYF. The CDR3 DNA is TGTGCCAGTAGTCCCTTCTTTAGCGGGGTACAAGAGACCCAGTACTTC.

This sequence joins TRBV18 and TRBJ2-7, with a weak D call TRBD1 (6 bases). V shed 6 bases and J shed 1 base, with 19 bases lying between them. This CDR3 is 16 amino acids long. CDR1 and CDR2 from the germline V gene are KGHSH and LQKENI. The CDR3 region has the DNA TGTGCCAGCTCGTCTAATCAGGGGACGGGGTCCTACGAGCAGTACTTC. Translated, it gives CASSSNQGTGSYEQYF.

The chain has TRBV5-6 and TRBJ2-2; D not resolved. The CDR3 is 13 residues long. Germline lookup yields CDR1 SGHDT and CDR2 YYEEEE. V was trimmed by 2 bases and J by 6 bases, leaving 8 bases between them. For the CDR3, the DNA is TGTGCCAGCAGCTTTATCGGGTCCGGGGAGCTGTTTTTT. As protein: CASSFIGSGELFF.

The chain carries TRBV5-1 and TRBJ1-2; D is unclear. Germline V CDR1 and CDR2: SGHRS, YFSETQ. The V gene lost 2 bases and the J gene lost 4 bases, with 12 bases spanning the gap. CDR3 length: 14 residues. CDR3 protein: CASSFPSSGYGYTF. CDR3 in DNA: TGCGCCAGCAGCTTCCCAAGTTCGGGCTATGGCTACACCTTC.

This chain joins TRBV2 and TRBJ1-3; D remains ambiguous. The V and J ends lost 4 bases and 0 bases respectively, with 7 bases between them. The CDR3 contains 14 residues. Germline CDR1 reads SNHLY; CDR2 reads FYNNEI. The CDR3 spells CASSAGFSGNTIYF. CDR3 DNA sequence: TGTGCCAGCAGTGCTGGCTTCTCTGGAAACACCATATATTTT.

V gene TRBV7-2 combines with J gene TRBJ2-3; possible D gene TRBD1, 5 bases. Trimming took 4 bases from V and 2 from J, leaving 13 bases between them. In germline, CDR1 is SGHTA, CDR2 FQGNSA. This CDR3 region has 15 residues. Written as DNA, the CDR3 is TGTGCCAGCAGCTCAATAAACAGGTTCACAGATACGCAGTATTTT. It translates to CASSSINRFTDTQYF.

V gene TRBV7-2 combines with J gene TRBJ2-7, with TRBD2 matching 7 bases. Unmatched junction bases numbered 5, after V lost 3 bases and J lost 3 bases. This CDR3 is 14 amino acids long. The germline V gene encodes CDR1 SGHTA and CDR2 FQGNSA. The CDR3: CASSFAGVNYEQYF. The CDR3 coding sequence is TGTGCCAGCAGCTTCGCGGGGGTTAACTACGAGCAGTACTTC.

The V call is TRBV18, the J call TRBJ2-1, with D tentatively TRBD2 (5 bases). The CDR3 is 14 amino acids. Between the trimmed V and J ends, which lost 3 bases and 5 bases, there was a span of 11 bases. CDR1 is KGHSH and CDR2 is LQKENI in the germline V gene. The CDR3 reads CASSPRGQHNEQFF. CDR3 coding DNA: TGTGCCAGCTCACCCCGAGGGCAGCACAATGAGCAGTTCTTC.

A few counts support this clone. The V gene is TRBV5-6, the J gene TRBJ2-7; 7 bases are a match to TRBD1. The V gene's germline CDR1 is SGHDT and CDR2 YYEEEE. The CDR3 has 16 residues. J lost 0 bases, V lost 4 bases, and 10 bases had no gene match. Written as DNA, the CDR3 is TGTGCCAGCAGCAGTAGCCGGGACAGAGTCTCCTACGAGCAGTACTTC. Amino acid sequence: CASSSSRDRVSYEQYF.

In its sample, this clone was seen a few times. The same CDR3 also results from other DNA sequences found in this sample. The CDR3 bases are TGTGCCAGCAGCGTAGCTACGGGGGAGGCTGGAAACACCATATATTTT. Translating it yields CASSVATGEAGNTIYF. The chain combines TRBV9 with TRBJ1-3, with D perhaps matching TRBD1 (5 bases). Trimming shortened V by 0 bases and J by 2 bases, and 12 bases separated the two germline ends. CDR1 SGDLS and CDR2 YYNGEE come from the germline V gene. The length of the CDR3 is 16 residues.

The gene calls are TRBV5-1 and TRBJ1-3; D gene uncertain. Germline V gene lookup returns CDR1 SGHRS and CDR2 YFSETQ. Trimming shortened V by 8 bases and J by 0 bases, and 9 bases separated the two germline ends. The CDR3 spans 13 residues. The CDR3 sequence is CASSTGSGNTIYF. As DNA, the CDR3 is TGCGCCAGTTCGACGGGCTCTGGAAACACCATATATTTT.

The rearrangement links TRBV3-1 (or the pseudogene TRBV3-2) to TRBJ1-1; 10 bases line up with TRBD1. This CDR3 has 13 residues. V lost 8 bases to trimming and J lost 4 bases; unmatched junction nucleotides: 4. From germline, CDR1 is LGHDT and CDR2 YNNKEL (reference sequence). The CDR3 protein is CASGQGVLTEAFF. Written as DNA, the CDR3 is TGTGCCAGCGGACAGGGGGTCCTCACTGAAGCTTTCTTT.

The chain carries TRBV12-5 and TRBJ2-7; perhaps TRBD2 as D (6 bases). The germline V and J ends were trimmed by 6 bases and 7 bases, with 22 bases remaining between them. Per germline, CDR1 LGHNT and CDR2 FRNRAP. This CDR3 has 15 residues. The CDR3 loop reads CASGLLPGFGGEQYF. As DNA, the CDR3 is TGTGCTAGTGGGCTACTCCCCGGGTTCGGGGGTGAGCAGTACTTC.

The chain links TRBV6-6 to TRBJ1-5; the D gene is possibly TRBD1 (6 bases). The germline CDR1 and CDR2 sequences are MNHNY and SVGAGI (reference sequence). The CDR3 runs to 15 residues. V shed 5 bases and J shed 2 bases, with 13 bases lying between them. The CDR3 loop reads CASSTSGGGNQPQHF. CDR3 DNA: TGTGCCAGCAGTACCTCGGGGGGCGGCAATCAGCCCCAGCATTTT.

The rearrangement links TRBV6-5 to TRBJ1-2; D call uncertain. The germline gives CDR1 MNHEY, CDR2 SVGAGI. The CDR3 loop spans 15 amino acids. The ends were cut back, 0 bases at V and 4 bases at J, with 12 bases in the middle. The CDR3: CASSYSNRGRYGYTF. The DNA for the CDR3 is TGTGCCAGCAGTTACTCGAACCGAGGCCGCTATGGCTACACCTTC.

The chain is built from TRBV6-1 and TRBJ1-2; 9 bases fit TRBD1. Germline-derived CDR1 and CDR2 are MNHNS and SASEGT. The CDR3 totals 15 residues. The ends lost 5 bases at V and 0 bases at J; junction bases unmatched: 4. The CDR3 DNA reads as TGTGCCAGCAGTTGGACAGGGGACTCTAACTATGGCTACACCTTC. It specifies CASSWTGDSNYGYTF.

CDR3 nucleotide sequence: TGTGCCAGCAGCCCAGGTTGGGGACTTCAGGCTTTCTTT. It translates to CASSPGWGLQAFF. This chain links TRBV11-2 with TRBJ1-1, with D maybe TRBD1 (5 bases). The germline V gene has CDR1 SGHAT and CDR2 FQNNGV. The V and J ends lost 5 bases and 11 bases respectively, with 18 bases between them. The CDR3 sequence is 13 residues long.